The 23 T cell receptor beta chains in this list originate from one sample, sequenced in a study of T cell repertoires in cytomegalovirus infection (dated by TCRdb to about 2019). Sequenced using an Illumina HiSeq 1500. In-frame beta chains were kept once TCRdb had trimmed the public reads at Q25 with fastp and called clones with MiXCR. Every CDR3 protein is listed once, alongside the most common genes and DNA of its rows. The sample includes around 310,000 distinct CDR3 sequences, with approximately 32% observed a single time. The leading ten clones occupy 20% of the sample. These receptors lack a known antigen. The treatment or condition label of this sample denotes: in vitro stimulation with specific CMV peptide epitopes to enrich CMV-specific T cells. Specimen: cultured PBMCs, collected from culture after CMV antigen stimulation. The receptor set was obtained from a human donor in good health (CMV status not recorded). Some clones in this sample may be carry-over from other donors' samples.

This clonotype was found a few times. This chain joins TRBV7-8 and TRBJ2-3; D may be TRBD1 (5 bases). Germline CDR1 is SGHVS and CDR2 is FQNEAQ. The CDR3 runs to 15 residues. The V end lost 5 bases, the J end lost 4 bases, and 16 bases lay between the germline ends. The CDR3 DNA follows: TGTGCCAGCAGCCCAGGGTCCGGCTACTCAGATACGCAGTATTTT. It encodes CASSPGSGYSDTQYF.

This clonotype was recorded a few times. The rearrangement links TRBV7-3 to TRBJ2-5, with TRBD1 matching over 7 bases. The ends lost 2 bases at V and 6 bases at J; junction bases unmatched: 6. CDR3 size: 14 residues. The germline gives CDR1 SGHTA, CDR2 FQGTGA. CDR3 bases: TGTGCCAGCAGCTTAGAAGCCAGGGGGAAGACCCAGTACTTC. Translating it yields CASSLEARGKTQYF.

The V gene is TRBV20-1, the J gene TRBJ2-2; D perhaps matches TRBD1 (6 bases). V lost 6 bases, J lost 0 bases, and 14 bases lay in between. Germline loops: CDR1 DFQATT, CDR2 SNEGSKA (reference sequence). This CDR3 is built from 15 residues. The CDR3 spells CSAIKDSANTGELFF. The CDR3 coding sequence is TGCAGTGCCATCAAGGACAGCGCGAACACCGGGGAGCTGTTTTTT.

V gene TRBV12-3 or TRBV12-4 combines with J gene TRBJ2-3; 11 bases are shared with TRBD2. The CDR3 consists of 16 residues. Trimming cost V 4 bases and J 11 bases; bases outside gene matches: 14. The CDR3 here is CASSSGTGTSGIEQYF. The CDR3 region has the DNA TGTGCCAGCAGTTCGGGGACCGGGACTAGCGGAATCGAGCAGTATTTT.

V gene TRBV4-1 combines with J gene TRBJ1-3; 8 positions agree with TRBD1. Germline loops: CDR1 MGHRA, CDR2 YSYEKL. Trimming removed 5 bases from V and 2 bases from J; junction bases left unmatched: 11. This CDR3 has 17 residues. This chain's CDR3 is CASSFRQTGVTGNTIYF. The CDR3 bases are TGCGCCAGCAGCTTCCGACAGACAGGGGTAACTGGAAACACCATATATTTT.

V is TRBV3-1 and J is TRBJ2-3; D is unresolved. Germline-derived CDR1 and CDR2 are LGHDT and YNNKEL (reference sequence). CDR3 length: 14 residues. Trimming cost V 0 bases and J 10 bases, with 14 bases left between them. The CDR3 sequence is CASSQDMVSSAQYF. The CDR3 region has the DNA TGTGCCAGCAGCCAAGATATGGTTAGCTCGGCGCAGTATTTT.

The rearrangement links TRBV5-1 to TRBJ2-1; 9 nucleotides align to TRBD2. V shed 4 bases, J shed 6 bases, and the junction held 11 bases outside the gene matches. CDR1 is SGHRS and CDR2 is YFSETQ in the germline V gene. CDR3 length: 16 amino acids. The CDR3 protein is CASSRIAGAVGNEQFF. The CDR3 coding sequence is TGCGCCAGCAGCCGGATAGCGGGAGCAGTCGGCAATGAGCAGTTCTTC.

This clonotype occurred many times. V usage is TRBV7-3 and J usage is TRBJ2-5; unclear D gene. V gave up 3 bases and J gave up 4 bases, with 12 bases separating them. CDR3 length: 14 amino acids. Looked up from germline, CDR1 is SGHTA and CDR2 is FQGTGA. For the CDR3, the DNA is TGTGCCAGCAGCTTCAAGGGTTTGGGAGAGACCCAGTACTTC. It translates to CASSFKGLGETQYF.

This chain uses TRBV7-9 with TRBJ1-5, with D uncertain. CDR3 length: 14 amino acids. From germline, CDR1 is SEHNR and CDR2 FQNEAQ (reference sequence). The ends were cut back, 6 bases at V and 9 bases at J, with 18 bases in the middle. CDR3 bases: TGTGCCAGCAGTCAAAGGCCCGGAGATGGGCCCCAGCATTTT. Its protein product is CASSQRPGDGPQHF.

This rearrangement joins TRBV28 to TRBJ1-3; 7 nucleotides align to TRBD1. Germline values: CDR1 MDHEN, CDR2 SYDVKM. V shed 3 bases, J shed 0 bases, and the junction held 5 bases outside the gene matches. The CDR3 contains 16 residues. The CDR3 reads CASSLGQRFSGNTIYF. As DNA, the CDR3 is TGTGCCAGCAGTTTGGGACAGAGATTCTCTGGAAACACCATATATTTT.

This sequence joins TRBV18 and TRBJ1-1, with unresolved D. The germline V gene encodes CDR1 KGHSH and CDR2 LQKENI. The CDR3 is made up of 15 amino acids. V lost 3 bases to trimming and J lost 3 bases, with 14 bases between them. The CDR3 DNA is TGTGCCAGCTCACCGCGTAGTAGAGCGGACACTGAAGCTTTCTTT. Amino acid sequence: CASSPRSRADTEAFF.

This clonotype was observed a few times. The chain couples TRBV7-6 to TRBJ2-7; D possibly corresponds to TRBD2 (5 bases). Germline V gene data show CDR1 as SGHVS and CDR2 as FNYEAQ. V dropped 5 bases and J dropped 3 bases, with 17 bases sitting between them. The CDR3 is 15 amino acids. CDR3 sequence: CASSPTHGLGYEQYF. CDR3 nucleotide sequence: TGTGCCAGCAGCCCGACTCATGGACTTGGCTACGAGCAGTACTTC.

Only a few counts were recorded for this clonotype. The rearrangement links TRBV27 to TRBJ2-2, with D uncertain. The CDR3 is made up of 12 amino acids. V was clipped by 8 bases and J by 1 base, with 5 bases between them. CDR1 MNHEY and CDR2 SMNVEV come from the germline V gene (reference sequence). The CDR3 loop reads CASLENTGELFF. CDR3 bases: TGTGCCAGCCTTGAGAACACCGGGGAGCTGTTTTTT.

The rearrangement joins TRBV19 to TRBJ2-2; 10 positions match TRBD1. This CDR3 comprises 16 residues. V shed 5 bases, J shed 4 bases, and the junction held 7 bases outside the gene matches. From germline, CDR1 is LNHDA and CDR2 SQIVND (reference sequence). The CDR3 nucleotides read TGTGCCAGTAGTCCTCGACAGGGGGCCGGCACCGGGGAGCTGTTTTTT. Protein: CASSPRQGAGTGELFF. The full variable domain, with the rest looked up from reference TRBV19 and TRBJ2-2, is DGGITQSPKYLFRKEGQNVTLSCEQNLNHDAMYWYRQDPGQGLRLIYYSQIVNDFQKGDIAEGYSVSREKKESFPLTVTSAQKNPTAFYLCASSPRQGAGTGELFFGEGSRLTVL.

The rearrangement joins TRBV24-1 to TRBJ1-5; D is undetermined. Trimming took 2 bases from V and 3 from J, leaving 7 bases between them. The CDR3 is made up of 14 amino acids. Germline assignment: CDR1 KGHDR and CDR2 SFDVKD. CDR3 protein: CATSDWDTNQPQHF. CDR3 sequence (DNA): TGTGCCACCAGTGATTGGGATACCAATCAGCCCCAGCATTTT.

This clonotype has a handful of counts. The gene calls are TRBV7-6 and TRBJ2-1, with no clear D. The germline V gene encodes CDR1 SGHVS and CDR2 FNYEAQ. Trimming pared 5 bases from V and 1 base from J, leaving 6 bases between. The CDR3 consists of 13 residues. CDR3 in DNA: TGTGCCAGCAGCCCCGCTTCCTACAATGAGCAGTTCTTC. This encodes CASSPASYNEQFF.

This clonotype was detected only a few times. This sequence joins TRBV12-3 or TRBV12-4 and TRBJ1-1; no definite D call. The ends were cut back, 6 bases at V and 1 base at J, with 12 bases in the middle. CDR3 length: 14 amino acids. The CDR3 reads CASSLSVGNTEAFF. CDR3 nucleotides: TGTGCCAGCAGCCTTAGTGTGGGGAACACTGAAGCTTTCTTT.

The rearrangement uses TRBV27 and TRBJ1-5; D possibly corresponds to TRBD1 (6 bases). V dropped 2 bases and J dropped 7 bases, with 12 bases sitting between them. Germline V gene data show CDR1 as MNHEY and CDR2 as SMNVEV (reference sequence). The CDR3 is 14 amino acids. The CDR3 is CASSLNRVRQPQHF. In nucleotides, the CDR3 is TGTGCCAGCAGTTTAAACAGGGTACGCCAGCCCCAGCATTTT.

In the case of this clonotype: No conserved phenylalanine or tryptophan is present at the end of the CDR3, so a read error is the likely explanation. V gene TRBV5-4 combines with J gene TRBJ2-4, with 8 positions matching TRBD1. There are 16 residues in the CDR3. Germline lookup yields CDR1 SGHNT and CDR2 YYREEE (reference sequence). Unmatched junction bases numbered 2, after V lost 0 bases and J lost 0 bases. DNA for the CDR3: TGTGCCAGCAGCTTGGGGACAGGGTTAGCCAAAAACATTCAGTACATC. The encoded protein is CASSLGTGLAKNIQYI.

The chain recombines TRBV29-1 with TRBJ2-7; possibly TRBD2 for D (5 bases). The CDR3 is 15 amino acids. In germline, CDR1 is SQVTM, CDR2 ANQGSEA. Trimming pared 1 base from V and 2 bases from J, leaving 15 bases between. The CDR3 loop is CSVEAPEELAYEQYF. In DNA form, the CDR3 reads TGCAGCGTTGAAGCCCCCGAAGAACTAGCCTACGAGCAGTACTTC.

This clonotype was seen a handful of times. The rearrangement uses TRBV6-5 and TRBJ1-2; D might be TRBD1 (5 bases). V was trimmed by 6 bases and J by 0 bases, leaving 11 bases between them. Germline values: CDR1 MNHEY, CDR2 SVGAGI. This CDR3 spans 14 amino acids. This CDR3 is CASSRRTTNYGYTF. CDR3 nucleotide sequence: TGTGCCAGCAGCCGCAGGACAACTAACTATGGCTACACCTTC.

The chain recombines TRBV11-1 with TRBJ2-3; D gene ambiguous. Germline CDR1 reads SGHAT; CDR2 reads FQDESV (reference sequence). V gave up 5 bases and J gave up 4 bases, with 16 bases separating them. The CDR3 extends over 15 amino acids. Here the CDR3 DNA reads TGTGCCAGCAGCCTCTCCCTCCCCGGGCCAGATACGCAGTATTTT. Translated: CASSLSLPGPDTQYF.

This clonotype was counted a single time. This chain joins TRBV6-2 or TRBV6-3 and TRBJ1-6; 11 nucleotides agree with TRBD1. CDR1 is MNHEY, CDR2 SVGEGT, per germline. The CDR3 runs 15 residues. J gave up 9 bases and V 5 bases, and 6 bases lay outside the gene matches. The CDR3 loop reads CASSPPGTGGSPLHF. DNA for the CDR3: TGTGCCAGCAGTCCCCCCGGGACAGGGGGTTCACCCCTCCACTTT.